The next 8 T cell receptor beta chains were all read from a single sample in a study of post-analysis software for immune sequencing data. Overall study results and limits: Elevated frequency relative to controls characterized about 5 TRBV segments in patients, TRBV5-6, TRBV5-1 and TRBV20-1 among them.

Unique molecular identifiers tagged the TCR beta cDNA libraries. TCRdb independently ran MiXCR on the PCR reads; one entry per CDR3 protein. This table holds a few hundred thousand distinct CDR3 sequences, roughly 38% found once. Their recognized antigens are unknown. Sample: blood. The source of these receptors is a girl aged 10 to 17 with multiple sclerosis.

This chain links TRBV27 with TRBJ2-1; 8 bases are a match to TRBD2. Per the germline V gene, CDR1 is MNHEY and CDR2 is SMNVEV (reference sequence). CDR3 length equals 15 residues. V was pared by 4 bases and J by 6 bases, with 8 bases of the junction left unmatched. This CDR3 is CASSWMSGGGNEQFF. The CDR3 coding sequence is TGTGCCAGCAGTTGGATGAGCGGGGGAGGCAATGAGCAGTTCTTC.

A few counts support this clonotype. V and J are TRBV5-1 and TRBJ1-5; D gene unclear. Germline V CDR1 and CDR2: SGHRS, YFSETQ. The V and J ends lost 4 bases and 0 bases respectively, with 11 bases between them. This CDR3 is 15 amino acids long. CDR3 DNA sequence: TGCGCCAGCAGCCCCGGACCGATTAGCAATCAGCCCCAGCATTTT. Encoded protein: CASSPGPISNQPQHF.

A few counts support this clonotype. This chain links TRBV4-2 with TRBJ2-7; D is uncertain. Trimming cost V 6 bases and J 3 bases, with 12 bases left between them. Germline CDR1 is LGHNA and CDR2 is YNFKEQ. The CDR3 spans 13 residues. This chain's CDR3 is CASRPSGDYEQYF. The CDR3 DNA reads TGTGCCAGCAGGCCCTCGGGTGACTACGAGCAGTACTTC.

The sample holds a few counts of this clonotype. The chain couples TRBV4-1 to TRBJ2-5; TRBD1 might be the D (5 bases). V was clipped by 3 bases and J by 2 bases, with 10 bases between them. The CDR3 covers 14 residues. Per the germline V gene, CDR1 is MGHRA and CDR2 is YSYEKL. CDR3 region: CASSHPDRQETQYF. CDR3 bases: TGCGCCAGCAGCCACCCCGACAGACAAGAGACCCAGTACTTC.

The chain has TRBV27 and TRBJ2-7; D not resolved. The CDR3 consists of 13 residues. Germline V gene lookup returns CDR1 MNHEY and CDR2 SMNVEV (reference sequence). V shed 2 bases and J shed 5 bases, with 10 bases lying between them. The CDR3 loop reads CASSLRVGHEQYF. The CDR3 bases are TGTGCCAGCAGTTTAAGGGTTGGGCACGAGCAGTACTTC.

This clonotype was recorded a few times. The chain combines TRBV29-1 with TRBJ1-1; 7 bases are a match to TRBD1. After removal of 7 bases from V and 3 bases from J, the junction contained 8 bases not matched to a gene. CDR1 is SQVTM and CDR2 is ANQGSEA in the germline V gene. The CDR3 is 13 residues long. The CDR3, as DNA: TGCAGCGCCCAGGGACAGAAGTACACTGAAGCTTTCTTT. Translation gives CSAQGQKYTEAFF.

This clonotype has more than one count but fewer than ten. This rearrangement joins TRBV9 to TRBJ1-1; weak D call: TRBD1 (6 bases). The CDR3 contains 15 residues. The ends were cut back, 0 bases at V and 3 bases at J, with 12 bases in the middle. CDR1 is SGDLS and CDR2 is YYNGEE in the germline V gene. CDR3 sequence reads: CASSVAPQGHTEAFF. In DNA form, the CDR3 reads TGTGCCAGCAGCGTAGCTCCACAGGGCCACACTGAAGCTTTCTTT.

The chain uses TRBV7-9 and TRBJ2-3, with D unresolved. Germline V gene lookup returns CDR1 SEHNR and CDR2 FQNEAQ (reference sequence). V was cut by 5 bases and J by 4 bases, with 16 bases left in between. The CDR3 is 15 amino acids. DNA of the CDR3: TGTGCCAGCAGCCCGCCATCACCGCGCGCAGATACGCAGTATTTT. Its translation: CASSPPSPRADTQYF.